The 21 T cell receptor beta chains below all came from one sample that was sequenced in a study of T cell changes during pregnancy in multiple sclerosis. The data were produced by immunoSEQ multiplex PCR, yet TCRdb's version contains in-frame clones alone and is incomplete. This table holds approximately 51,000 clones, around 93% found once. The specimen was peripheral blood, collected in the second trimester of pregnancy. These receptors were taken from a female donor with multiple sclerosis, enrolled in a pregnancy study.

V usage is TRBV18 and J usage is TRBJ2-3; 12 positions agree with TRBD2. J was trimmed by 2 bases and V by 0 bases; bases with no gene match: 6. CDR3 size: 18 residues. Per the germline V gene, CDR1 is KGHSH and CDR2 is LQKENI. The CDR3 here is CASSPPGLAGLVTDTQYF. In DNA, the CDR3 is TGTGCCAGCTCACCACCGGGACTAGCGGGTCTTGTCACAGATACGCAGTATTTT.

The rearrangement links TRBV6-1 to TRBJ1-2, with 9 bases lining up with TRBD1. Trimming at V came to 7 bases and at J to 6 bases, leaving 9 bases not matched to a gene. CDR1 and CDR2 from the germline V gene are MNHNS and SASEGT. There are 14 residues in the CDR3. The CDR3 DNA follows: TGTGCCAGCACCCCGGGACAGGGAGGACATGGCTACACCTTC. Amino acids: CASTPGQGGHGYTF.

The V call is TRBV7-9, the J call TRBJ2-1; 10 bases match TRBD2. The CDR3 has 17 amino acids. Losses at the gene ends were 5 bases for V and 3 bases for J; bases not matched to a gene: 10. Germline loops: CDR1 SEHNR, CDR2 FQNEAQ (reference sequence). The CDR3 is CASSLIGTSGNYNEQFF. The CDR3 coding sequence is TGTGCCAGCAGCCTTATCGGAACTAGCGGGAACTACAATGAGCAGTTCTTC. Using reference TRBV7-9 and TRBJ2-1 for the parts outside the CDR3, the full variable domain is DTGVSQNPRHKITKRGQNVTFRCDPISEHNRLYWYRQTLGQGPEFLTYFQNEAQLEKSRLLSDRFSAERPKGSFSTLEIQRTEQGDSAMYLCASSLIGTSGNYNEQFFGPGTRLTVL.

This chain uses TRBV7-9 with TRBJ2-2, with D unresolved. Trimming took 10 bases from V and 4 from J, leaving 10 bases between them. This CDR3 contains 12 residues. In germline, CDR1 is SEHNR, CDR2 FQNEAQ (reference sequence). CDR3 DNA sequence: TGTGCCATCCCAGGTAGCACCGGGGAGCTGTTTTTT. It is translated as CAIPGSTGELFF.

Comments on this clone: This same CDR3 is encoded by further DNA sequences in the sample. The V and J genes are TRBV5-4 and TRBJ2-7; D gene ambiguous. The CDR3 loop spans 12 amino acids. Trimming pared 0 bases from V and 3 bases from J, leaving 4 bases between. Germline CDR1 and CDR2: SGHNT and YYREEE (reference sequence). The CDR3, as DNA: TGTGCCAGCAGCTTGGACTACTACGAGCAGTACTTC. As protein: CASSLDYYEQYF. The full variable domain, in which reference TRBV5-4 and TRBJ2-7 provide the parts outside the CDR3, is ETGVTQSPTHLIKTRGQQVTLRCSSQSGHNTVSWYQQALGQGPQFIFQYYREEENGRGNFPPRFSGLQFPNYSSELNVNALELDDSALYLCASSLDYYEQYFGPGTRLTVT.

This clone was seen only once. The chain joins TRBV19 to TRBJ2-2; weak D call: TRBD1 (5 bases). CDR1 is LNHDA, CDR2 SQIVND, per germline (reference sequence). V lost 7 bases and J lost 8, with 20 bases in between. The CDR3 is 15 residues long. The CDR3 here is CASKAGRGTIGELFF. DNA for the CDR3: TGTGCCAGTAAGGCAGGGCGCGGTACAATTGGGGAGCTGTTTTTT.

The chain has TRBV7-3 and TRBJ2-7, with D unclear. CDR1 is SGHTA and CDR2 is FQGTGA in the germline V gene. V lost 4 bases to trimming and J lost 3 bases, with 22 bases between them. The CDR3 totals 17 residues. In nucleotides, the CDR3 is TGTGCCAGCAGCTCGGATGATCGGCTAGATCATGTCTACGAGCAGTACTTC. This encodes CASSSDDRLDHVYEQYF.

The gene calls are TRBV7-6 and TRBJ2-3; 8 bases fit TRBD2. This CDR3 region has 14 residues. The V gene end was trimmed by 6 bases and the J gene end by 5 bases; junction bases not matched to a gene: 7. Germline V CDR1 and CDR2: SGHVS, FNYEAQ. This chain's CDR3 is CASSWAGGGDTQYF. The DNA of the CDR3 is TGTGCCAGCAGTTGGGCGGGGGGAGGAGATACGCAGTATTTT. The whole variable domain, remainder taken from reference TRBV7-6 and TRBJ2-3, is GAGVSQSPRYKVTKRGQDVALRCDPISGHVSLYWYRQALGQGPEFLTYFNYEAQQDKSGLPNDRFSAERPEGSISTLTIQRTEQRDSAMYRCASSWAGGGDTQYFGPGTRLTVL.

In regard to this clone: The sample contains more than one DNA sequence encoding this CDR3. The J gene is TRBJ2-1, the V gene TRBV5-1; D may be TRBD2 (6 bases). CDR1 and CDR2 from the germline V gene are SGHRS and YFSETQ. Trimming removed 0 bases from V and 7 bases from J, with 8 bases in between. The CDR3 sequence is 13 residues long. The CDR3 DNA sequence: TGCGCCAGCAGCTTGGTCCGGGGGAATGAGCAGTTCTTC. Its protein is CASSLVRGNEQFF.

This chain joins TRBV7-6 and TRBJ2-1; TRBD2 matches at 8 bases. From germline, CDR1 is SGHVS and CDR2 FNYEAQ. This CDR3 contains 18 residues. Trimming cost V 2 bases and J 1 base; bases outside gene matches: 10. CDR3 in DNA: TGTGCCAGCAGCTTATCGTGGGGCAGCGGGAGATCCTACAATGAGCAGTTCTTC. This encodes CASSLSWGSGRSYNEQFF.

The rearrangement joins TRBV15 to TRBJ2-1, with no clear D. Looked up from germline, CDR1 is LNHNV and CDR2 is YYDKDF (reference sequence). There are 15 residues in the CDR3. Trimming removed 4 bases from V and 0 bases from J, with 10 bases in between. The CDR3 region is CATSTWPSSYNEQFF. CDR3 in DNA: TGTGCCACCAGCACCTGGCCTAGCTCCTACAATGAGCAGTTCTTC.

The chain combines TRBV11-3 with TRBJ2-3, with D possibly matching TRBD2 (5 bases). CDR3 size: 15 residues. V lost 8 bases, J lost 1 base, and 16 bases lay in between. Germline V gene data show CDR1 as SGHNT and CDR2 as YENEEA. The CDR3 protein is CASGRTSDGTDTQYF. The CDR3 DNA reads TGTGCCAGCGGCCGAACTAGTGACGGCACAGATACGCAGTATTTT.

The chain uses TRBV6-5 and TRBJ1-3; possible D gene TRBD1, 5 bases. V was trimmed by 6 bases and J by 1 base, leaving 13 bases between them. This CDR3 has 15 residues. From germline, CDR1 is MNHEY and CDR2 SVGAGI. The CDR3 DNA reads TGTGCCAGCAGCCTTGGGGGGAAGTCTGGAAACACCATATATTTT. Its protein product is CASSLGGKSGNTIYF.

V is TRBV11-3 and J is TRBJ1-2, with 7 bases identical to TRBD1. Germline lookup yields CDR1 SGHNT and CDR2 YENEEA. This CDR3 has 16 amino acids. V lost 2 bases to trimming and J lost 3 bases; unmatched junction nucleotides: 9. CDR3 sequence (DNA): TGTGCCAGCAGCTTACCACAGGGGCGGTGTGACTATGGCTACACCTTC. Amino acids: CASSLPQGRCDYGYTF.

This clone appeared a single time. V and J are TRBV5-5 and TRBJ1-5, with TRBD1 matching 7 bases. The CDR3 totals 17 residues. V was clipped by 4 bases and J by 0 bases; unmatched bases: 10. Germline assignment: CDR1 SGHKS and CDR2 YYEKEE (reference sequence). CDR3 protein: CASSLAGQRYSNQPQHF. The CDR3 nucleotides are TGTGCCAGCAGCCTGGCGGGACAGCGTTATAGCAATCAGCCCCAGCATTTT. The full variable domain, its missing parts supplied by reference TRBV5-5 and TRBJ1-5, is DAGVTQSPTHLIKTRGQQVTLRCSPISGHKSVSWYQQVLGQGPQFIFQYYEKEERGRGNFPDRFSARQFPNYSSELNVNALLLGDSALYLCASSLAGQRYSNQPQHFGDGTRLSIL.

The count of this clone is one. CDR3 nucleotide sequence: TGTGCCAGCAGTTACTTTCGGCGGGAGATAGAGACCCAGTACTTC. This gives the protein CASSYFRREIETQYF. The V call is TRBV6-6, the J call TRBJ2-5; TRBD2 matches 7 bases. V gave up 1 base and J gave up 4 bases; unmatched junction bases: 6. Looked up from germline, CDR1 is MNHNY and CDR2 is SVGAGI (reference sequence). CDR3 size: 15 residues.

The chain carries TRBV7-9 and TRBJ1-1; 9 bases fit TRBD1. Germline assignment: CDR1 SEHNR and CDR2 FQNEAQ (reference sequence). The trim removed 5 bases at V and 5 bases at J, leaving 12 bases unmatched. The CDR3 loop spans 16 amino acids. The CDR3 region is CASSMLPGQGETEAFF. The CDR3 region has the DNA TGTGCCAGCAGCATGCTTCCGGGACAGGGTGAAACTGAAGCTTTCTTT.

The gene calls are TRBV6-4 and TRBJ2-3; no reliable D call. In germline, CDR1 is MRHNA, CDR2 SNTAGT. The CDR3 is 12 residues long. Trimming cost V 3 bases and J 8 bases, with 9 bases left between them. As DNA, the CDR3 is TGTGCCAGCAGTGATGGAGTGGCTACGCAGTATTTT. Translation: CASSDGVATQYF.

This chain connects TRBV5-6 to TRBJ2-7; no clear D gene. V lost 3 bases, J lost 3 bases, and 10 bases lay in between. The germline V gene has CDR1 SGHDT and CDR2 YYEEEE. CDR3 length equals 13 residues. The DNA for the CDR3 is TGTGCCAGCAGCTCATATTCGGTCTACGAGCAGTACTTC. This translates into CASSSYSVYEQYF.

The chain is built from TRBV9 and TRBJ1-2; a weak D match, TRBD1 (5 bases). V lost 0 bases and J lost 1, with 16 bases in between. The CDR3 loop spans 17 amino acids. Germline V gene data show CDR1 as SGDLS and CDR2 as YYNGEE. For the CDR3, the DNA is TGTGCCAGCAGCGTAGGCCCAGGAGGGCAGGGTAACTATGGCTACACCTTC. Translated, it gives CASSVGPGGQGNYGYTF.

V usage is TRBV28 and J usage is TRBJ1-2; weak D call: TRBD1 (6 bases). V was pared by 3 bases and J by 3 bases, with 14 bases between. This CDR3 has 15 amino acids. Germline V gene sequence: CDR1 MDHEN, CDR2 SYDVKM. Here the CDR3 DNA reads TGTGCCAGCAGTTTGGGGAGGGGGGATTACTATGGCTACACCTTC. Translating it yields CASSLGRGDYYGYTF.